A selection of T cell receptor beta chains follows, all from one sample in a study of T-cell reconstitution after alpha-beta-depleted transplantation in children. MiXCR, run by TCRdb on the PCR reads, gives a single entry per CDR3 protein. The sample contains about 640,000 distinct CDR3 sequences, roughly 15% of which appear only once. The source was PBMCs from the stem cell graft donor, collected from the stem cell graft. The receptors derive from a human donor who donated a stem cell graft to a child with acute myeloid leukemia. The CDR3 runs from the conserved cysteine through the conserved F or W. A D gene is named only where the DNA matches it firmly. Where a row states a size, it is once, few, many or the class of an expanded clone; other rows omit it.

TRBJ1-2,.,.,TRBV4-1,TGCGCCAGCAGCCGGGAGGCATCTAACTATGGCTACACCTTC,CASSREASNYGYTF
TRBJ2-3,TRBD2,.,TRBV5-1,TGCGCCAGCACCACCGGCAGCGGGGGAGATACGCAGTATTTT,CASTTGSGGDTQYF
TRBJ2-1,TRBD2,many,TRBV6-5,TGTGCCAGCAGTCGACTAGCCCGCTCCTACAATGAGCAGTTCTTC,CASSRLARSYNEQFF
TRBJ1-1,.,many,TRBV24-1,TGTGCCACCAGTGATCGGGGGTACACTGAAGCTTTCTTT,CATSDRGYTEAFF
TRBJ2-3,TRBD2,many,TRBV7-3,TGTGCCAGCAGCCCAACCAGAGCGGGGCTAGGTCGGGATACGCAGTATTTT,CASSPTRAGLGRDTQYF
TRBJ2-2,.,many,TRBV6-1,TGTGCCAGCAGTCGACGGAATACCGGGGAGCTGTTTTTT,CASSRRNTGELFF
TRBJ2-2,TRBD1,few,TRBV20-1,TGCAGTGCCCTAGAGGGGAACAGGGGGCAAACCGGGGAGCTGTTTTTT,CSALEGNRGQTGELFF
TRBJ1-1,.,few,TRBV7-3,TGTGCCAGCAGCTTACGGGGACCCGGGGCTGAAGCTTTCTTT,CASSLRGPGAEAFF
TRBJ2-7,.,many,TRBV10-3,TGTGCCATCAGTGGGTCTGGGGGGGCGAACGAGCAGTACTTC,CAISGSGGANEQYF
TRBJ1-5,TRBD1,many,TRBV20-1,TGCAGTGCTAGAGTGGGGACAGGGGAGAATCAGCCCCAGCATTTT,CSARVGTGENQPQHF
TRBJ1-1,TRBD1,few,TRBV25-1,TGTGCCAGCAGTGAATCATTCTTGACAGGGGGCCCGAACACTGAAGCTTTCTTT,CASSESFLTGGPNTEAFF
TRBJ2-1,.,.,TRBV30,TGTGCCTTCTACAGGGCAACCTACAATGAGCAGTTCTTC,CAFYRATYNEQFF
TRBJ1-5,.,few,TRBV6-5,TGTGCCAGCAGTTACGAAGGGGCGGAGGTTCAGCCCCAGCATTTT,CASSYEGAEVQPQHF